This TCR beta chain is from a study of blood T cell repertoires in COVID-19. Whole-study context: COVID-19 samples from acute and convalescent phases originated in the United States, Italy and Spain. Sample material is recorded as cDNA or gDNA derived from T cells, B-cell-depleted T cells, or PBMCs.

Trimming took 3 bases from V and 5 from J, leaving 13 bases between them. Germline values: CDR1 SNHLY, CDR2 FYNNEI. The CDR3 totals 14 residues. Using immunoSEQ multiplex PCR, the repertoire was profiled, and TCRdb retains in-frame clones only, with some absent. The table lists 150,000 to 200,000 clones, roughly 81% of them singletons. The chain recombines TRBV2 with TRBJ2-5; D unresolved. The sequence was obtained from a woman between 40 and 50 years old with COVID-19, enrolled during active disease. The sequenced sample consisted of peripheral blood. The CDR3, as DNA: TGTGCCAGCAGTGATTTGGCTAGTGTGGAGACCCAGTACTTC. Translation: CASSDLASVETQYF.